The 32 T cell receptor beta chains in this list originate from one sample, sequenced in a study of cytomegalovirus exposure and HLA in healthy donors. The study ran its PCR with 60 Vbeta and 13 Jbeta primers. Method: immunoSEQ multiplex PCR; TCRdb's copy keeps in-frame clones and lacks some. The sample totals some 44,000 clones. Sequences were obtained from PBMCs. The origin of the receptors is a woman aged 25 to 39 in good health and CMV-seronegative.

The genes are TRBV29-1 and TRBJ2-1; 10 bases align to TRBD2. The CDR3 contains 14 residues. The germline CDR1 and CDR2 sequences are SQVTM and ANQGSEA. V lost 6 bases, J lost 1 base, and 3 bases stayed unmatched. Here the CDR3 reads CSVSGRGSYNEQFF. CDR3 nucleotide sequence: TGCAGCGTCAGCGGGAGGGGGTCCTACAATGAGCAGTTCTTC.

The chain uses TRBV7-2 and TRBJ2-7, with 10 bases lining up with TRBD1. CDR1 and CDR2 from the germline V gene are SGHTA and FQGNSA. Trimming removed 0 bases from V and 7 bases from J; junction bases left unmatched: 12. The length of the CDR3 is 17 residues. The CDR3 sequence is CASSLAALRDRGKEQYF. The DNA of the CDR3 is TGTGCCAGCAGCTTAGCGGCCCTCAGGGACAGGGGTAAGGAGCAGTACTTC.

The chain is built from TRBV5-1 and TRBJ2-3; D gene unclear. CDR1 SGHRS and CDR2 YFSETQ come from the germline V gene. With 3 bases removed from V and 1 base from J, the gap between germline ends came to 9 bases. This CDR3 is built from 14 residues. CDR3 region: CASSSLRGTDTQYF. The CDR3, as DNA: TGCGCCAGCAGCTCCCTCCGGGGCACAGATACGCAGTATTTT.

The chain combines TRBV5-6 with TRBJ2-1, with 12 nucleotides matching TRBD2. The germline V gene has CDR1 SGHDT and CDR2 YYEEEE. CDR3 length: 17 amino acids. Trimming cost V 4 bases and J 6 bases; bases outside gene matches: 11. The CDR3 DNA sequence: TGTGCCAGCAGCGAAAGGACTAGCGGGAAAGTGATCAATGAGCAGTTCTTC. Its translation: CASSERTSGKVINEQFF.

The chain couples TRBV5-8 to TRBJ2-7; 9 bases align to TRBD1. CDR1 is SGHTS and CDR2 is YDEGEE in the germline V gene. The V segment lost 4 bases and the J segment 2 bases; nucleotides outside the gene matches: 7. CDR3 length: 15 residues. The CDR3 coding sequence is TGTGCCAGCAGCGATAGGACAGGGGACACCTACGAGCAGTACTTC. It is translated as CASSDRTGDTYEQYF.

On this clone: An end of the junction differs from the germline gene, which may be a read error. CDR3: CASTADYEQSF. DNA for the CDR3: TGTGCCAGCACCGCCGACTACGAGCAGTCCTTC. The chain recombines TRBV7-9 with TRBJ2-7, with TRBD2 as a possible D gene (5 bases). The CDR3 runs to 11 residues. Germline loops: CDR1 SEHNR, CDR2 FQNEAQ (reference sequence).

The chain recombines TRBV18 with TRBJ1-1; 10 bases match TRBD1. This CDR3 contains 18 residues. Germline V gene data show CDR1 as KGHSH and CDR2 as LQKENI. The V gene end was trimmed by 1 base and the J gene end by 5 bases; junction bases not matched to a gene: 13. CDR3 residues: CASSPLPSGQGVGTEAFF. CDR3 sequence (DNA): TGTGCCAGCTCACCACTCCCGTCCGGACAGGGGGTCGGTACTGAAGCTTTCTTT.

The rearrangement joins TRBV4-1 to TRBJ2-1; the match to TRBD2 covers 11 bases. In germline, CDR1 is MGHRA, CDR2 YSYEKL. The CDR3 is 16 amino acids. Unmatched junction bases numbered 6, after V lost 3 bases and J lost 5 bases. This CDR3 reads CASSQEPGLADNEQFF. The CDR3 nucleotides read TGCGCCAGCAGCCAGGAACCGGGACTAGCGGACAATGAGCAGTTCTTC.

The chain couples TRBV6-5 to TRBJ2-1, with D perhaps TRBD2 (6 bases). This CDR3 has 15 residues. Trimming stripped 6 bases from V and 12 bases from J, with 24 bases between. In germline, CDR1 is MNHEY, CDR2 SVGAGI. This CDR3 reads CASRDGTPPSLSQFF. For the CDR3, the DNA is TGTGCCAGCAGGGATGGGACTCCTCCATCTTTATCGCAGTTCTTC.

This chain uses TRBV18 with TRBJ1-5, with 8 bases fitting TRBD1. The V gene's germline CDR1 is KGHSH and CDR2 LQKENI. The CDR3 extends over 14 amino acids. The V gene end was trimmed by 3 bases and the J gene end by 4 bases; junction bases not matched to a gene: 2. CDR3 protein: CASSPTGGNQPQHF. CDR3 bases: TGTGCCAGCTCACCCACAGGGGGAAATCAGCCCCAGCATTTT.

The chain combines TRBV27 with TRBJ2-7; a weak D match, TRBD2 (6 bases). Looked up from germline, CDR1 is MNHEY and CDR2 is SMNVEV (reference sequence). The CDR3 has 15 residues. Trimming stripped 1 base from V and 4 bases from J, with 14 bases between. This CDR3 reads CASSLYPEGLYEQYF. The CDR3 nucleotides read TGTGCCAGCAGTTTATATCCGGAGGGCCTTTACGAGCAGTACTTC.

The gene calls are TRBV9 and TRBJ2-3, with 8 bases matching TRBD2. J was trimmed by 0 bases and V by 3 bases; bases with no gene match: 6. Looked up from germline, CDR1 is SGDLS and CDR2 is YYNGEE. There are 16 residues in the CDR3. The DNA for the CDR3 is TGTGCCAGCAGCGGAGAACTAGCGGCCAGCACAGATACGCAGTATTTT. Amino acids: CASSGELAASTDTQYF.

This rearrangement joins TRBV6-1 to TRBJ1-1, with D possibly TRBD1 on 5 matching bases. This CDR3 comprises 13 residues. CDR1 and CDR2 from the germline V gene are MNHNS and SASEGT. V was cut by 6 bases and J by 1 base, with 9 bases left in between. CDR3: CASSLTENTEAFF. Written as DNA, the CDR3 is TGTGCCAGCAGCTTGACAGAGAACACTGAAGCTTTCTTT.

This chain joins TRBV4-1 and TRBJ1-1; D is unresolved. The CDR3 totals 15 residues. The germline CDR1 and CDR2 sequences are MGHRA and YSYEKL. With 3 bases removed from V and 1 base from J, the gap between germline ends came to 12 bases. The CDR3 sequence: CASSQGITGNTEAFF. DNA for the CDR3: TGCGCCAGCAGCCAGGGTATCACGGGGAACACTGAAGCTTTCTTT.

The chain is built from TRBV7-9 and TRBJ2-5; D call uncertain. The V end lost 1 base, the J end lost 4 bases, and 4 bases lay between the germline ends. The CDR3 consists of 12 residues. Germline values: CDR1 SEHNR, CDR2 FQNEAQ (reference sequence). CDR3 nucleotide sequence: TGTGCCAGCAGCTTAGAAGCAGAGACCCAGTACTTC. This encodes CASSLEAETQYF.

V is TRBV27 and J is TRBJ2-1; TRBD2 aligns across 16 bases. The CDR3 is 20 amino acids. V lost 3 bases to trimming and J lost 7 bases; unmatched junction nucleotides: 15. Germline V gives CDR1 MNHEY, CDR2 SMNVEV (reference sequence). The CDR3 region is CASSFRPGLAGGVGKNEQFF. In DNA, the CDR3 is TGTGCCAGCAGTTTCAGACCGGGACTAGCGGGAGGGGTGGGAAAAAATGAGCAGTTCTTC.

The chain couples TRBV29-1 to TRBJ2-1; 12 bases fit TRBD2. The CDR3 runs to 14 residues. CDR1 SQVTM and CDR2 ANQGSEA come from the germline V gene. Losses at the gene ends were 6 bases for V and 2 bases for J; bases not matched to a gene: 2. The CDR3: CSVGLAGPYNEQFF. The CDR3 nucleotides are TGCAGCGTAGGACTAGCGGGACCCTACAATGAGCAGTTCTTC.

V gene TRBV29-1 combines with J gene TRBJ2-1, with TRBD2 identical over 9 bases. Looked up from germline, CDR1 is SQVTM and CDR2 is ANQGSEA. Trimming at V came to 6 bases and at J to 5 bases, leaving 8 bases not matched to a gene. The CDR3 has 14 residues. The CDR3 is CSVGLAGSDNEQFF. CDR3 in DNA: TGCAGCGTGGGCCTAGCGGGAAGTGACAATGAGCAGTTCTTC.

V is TRBV6-1 and J is TRBJ2-1; 7 positions match TRBD1. Germline lookup yields CDR1 MNHNS and CDR2 SASEGT. Trimming at V came to 1 base and at J to 5 bases, leaving 5 bases not matched to a gene. The CDR3 length is 15 residues. CDR3 bases: TGTGCCAGCAGTGAAGAAAAGGGACAGCACAATGAGCAGTTCTTC. This codes for CASSEEKGQHNEQFF.

The rearrangement links TRBV6-5 to TRBJ1-2, with D perhaps TRBD1 (6 bases). V was clipped by 6 bases and J by 7 bases, with 9 bases between them. Germline V gene sequence: CDR1 MNHEY, CDR2 SVGAGI. CDR3 length equals 11 residues. The CDR3 sequence: CASRTQGGYTF. In DNA, the CDR3 is TGTGCCAGCAGGACACAGGGTGGCTACACCTTC.

This chain links TRBV9 with TRBJ2-3; 8 bases map to TRBD2. V lost 3 bases to trimming and J lost 0 bases; unmatched junction nucleotides: 9. Germline loops: CDR1 SGDLS, CDR2 YYNGEE. The CDR3 loop spans 17 amino acids. In DNA form, the CDR3 reads TGTGCCAGCAGCGCTTCGCGGGTAGCGGGGAGCACAGATACGCAGTATTTT. Encoded protein: CASSASRVAGSTDTQYF.

The chain recombines TRBV4-1 with TRBJ2-1; TRBD2 might be the D (5 bases). V lost 2 bases to trimming and J lost 5 bases, with 10 bases between them. The CDR3 consists of 14 residues. Looked up from germline, CDR1 is MGHRA and CDR2 is YSYEKL. CDR3 loop: CASSQPTSNNEQFF. The CDR3 DNA is TGCGCCAGCAGCCAACCCACTAGTAACAATGAGCAGTTCTTC.

This chain links TRBV6-1 with TRBJ1-5; the D is unclear. Deletions cut 6 bases from V and 4 bases from J, with 16 bases between. CDR3 length: 15 amino acids. Germline V gene sequence: CDR1 MNHNS, CDR2 SASEGT. As DNA, the CDR3 is TGTGCCAGCAGGAGTACGGTGACTGGGAATCAGCCCCAGCATTTT. Its protein is CASRSTVTGNQPQHF.

The gene calls are TRBV9 and TRBJ2-2, with D possibly matching TRBD2 (6 bases). The ends were cut back, 1 base at V and 0 bases at J, with 7 bases in the middle. This CDR3 contains 15 residues. CDR1 is SGDLS and CDR2 is YYNGEE in the germline V gene. CDR3 in amino acids: CASSVLASNTGELFF. The CDR3 coding sequence is TGTGCCAGCAGCGTACTAGCGTCGAACACCGGGGAGCTGTTTTTT.

The rearrangement uses TRBV6-5 and TRBJ2-1; possible D gene TRBD2, 6 bases. The length of the CDR3 is 15 residues. V was pared by 6 bases and J by 5 bases, with 17 bases between. Germline V CDR1 and CDR2: MNHEY, SVGAGI. CDR3 residues: CASSPGTGFDNEQFF. The CDR3 DNA is TGTGCCAGCAGCCCCGGGACTGGGTTTGACAATGAGCAGTTCTTC.

The chain employs TRBV9 and TRBJ1-5; possibly TRBD1 for D (5 bases). CDR3 length: 13 residues. The V end was cut by 0 bases, the J end by 7 bases, with 8 bases between. Per germline, CDR1 SGDLS and CDR2 YYNGEE. CDR3: CASSVGQNQPQHF. DNA of the CDR3: TGTGCCAGCAGCGTAGGACAGAACCAGCCCCAGCATTTT.

The genes are TRBV10-3 and TRBJ2-5, with 12 bases identical to TRBD1. Germline trimming cut 6 bases from V and 4 bases from J; bases unmatched to any gene: 6. The CDR3 contains 15 residues. Germline V gene sequence: CDR1 ENHRY, CDR2 SYGVKD. The CDR3 is CAISPGQGARETQYF. DNA for the CDR3: TGTGCCATCAGCCCGGGACAGGGGGCGCGAGAGACCCAGTACTTC.

This chain links TRBV30 with TRBJ2-1; tentative D call: TRBD1 (6 bases). CDR1 is GTSNPN, CDR2 SVGIG, per germline (reference sequence). This CDR3 comprises 16 residues. The V and J ends lost 2 bases and 6 bases respectively, with 20 bases between them. The CDR3 DNA sequence: TGTGCCTGGAGTCCTTCCCGGGACAAATTGGTCAATGAGCAGTTCTTC. Translating it yields CAWSPSRDKLVNEQFF.

The CDR3 reads CASSPHPLGAGGYEQYF. CDR3 in DNA: TGTGCCAGCAGCCCCCACCCCTTAGGAGCGGGGGGCTACGAGCAGTACTTC. This rearrangement joins TRBV9 to TRBJ2-7; 9 nucleotides align to TRBD2. V gave up 4 bases and J gave up 3 bases; unmatched junction bases: 14. CDR3 length: 17 amino acids. Germline CDR1 and CDR2: SGDLS and YYNGEE.

This chain uses TRBV30 with TRBJ1-1, with no clear D. This CDR3 is built from 11 residues. Deletions cut 2 bases from V and 7 bases from J, with 8 bases between. From germline, CDR1 is GTSNPN and CDR2 SVGIG (reference sequence). DNA of the CDR3: TGTGCCTGGAGTTCGGGGAGTGAAGCTTTCTTT. It translates to CAWSSGSEAFF.

The gene calls are TRBV5-1 and TRBJ2-3, with TRBD2 identical over 13 bases. Germline V gives CDR1 SGHRS, CDR2 YFSETQ. The junction had 1 base not matched to a gene; V was cut back by 0 bases and J by 3 bases. This CDR3 contains 16 residues. In DNA form, the CDR3 reads TGCGCCAGCAGCTTGGGACTAGCGGGAGGAACAGATACGCAGTATTTT. This translates into CASSLGLAGGTDTQYF.

V usage is TRBV11-3 and J usage is TRBJ2-7, with TRBD2 identical over 13 bases. Germline CDR1 and CDR2: SGHNT and YENEEA. The CDR3 sequence is 16 residues long. V shed 4 bases and J 4 bases; nucleotides not matched to a gene: 7. CDR3 region: CASSSWTSGRGYEQYF. DNA of the CDR3: TGTGCCAGCAGCTCCTGGACTAGCGGGAGAGGATACGAGCAGTACTTC.